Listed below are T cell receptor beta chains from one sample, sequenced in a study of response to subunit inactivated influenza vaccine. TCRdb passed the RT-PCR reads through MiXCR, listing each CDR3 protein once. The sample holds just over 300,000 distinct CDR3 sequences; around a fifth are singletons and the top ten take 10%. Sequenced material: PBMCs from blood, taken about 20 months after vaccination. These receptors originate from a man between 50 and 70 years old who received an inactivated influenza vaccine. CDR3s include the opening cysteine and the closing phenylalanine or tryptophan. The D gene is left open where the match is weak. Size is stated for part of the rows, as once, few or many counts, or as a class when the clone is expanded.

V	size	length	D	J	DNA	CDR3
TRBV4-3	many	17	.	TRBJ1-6	TGCGCCAGCAGCCAAGATCCCCGGGTTTCCTATAATTCACCCCTCCACTTT	CASSQDPRVSYNSPLHF
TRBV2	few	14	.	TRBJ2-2	TGTGCCAGCAGTGAATCCCCGAACACCGGGGAGCTGTTTTTT	CASSESPNTGELFF
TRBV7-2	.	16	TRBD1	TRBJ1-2	TGTGCCAGCAGCTACCAAGTCGGGACAGGGGTTTATGGCTACACCTTC	CASSYQVGTGVYGYTF
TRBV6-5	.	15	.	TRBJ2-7	TGTGCCAGCACTCACTGGGCAGGGGCGGTCAACGAGCAGTACTTC	CASTHWAGAVNEQYF
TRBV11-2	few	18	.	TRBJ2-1	TGTGCCAGCAGCTTTGGTCTGTTTGGCGGAAGCTCCTACAATGAGCAGTTCTTC	CASSFGLFGGSSYNEQFF
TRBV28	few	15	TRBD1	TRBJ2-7	TGTGCCAGCCGAATGGGGACAGGTTTTTATTACGAGCAGTACTTC	CASRMGTGFYYEQYF
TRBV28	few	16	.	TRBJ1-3	TGTGCCAGCAGCTTCAATCGACTCTACTCTGGAAACACCATATATTTT	CASSFNRLYSGNTIYF
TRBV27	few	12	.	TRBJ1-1	TGTGCCAGCAAGCGTTTGGGCACTGAAGCTTTCTTT	CASKRLGTEAFF
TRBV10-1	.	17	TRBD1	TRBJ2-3	TGCGCCAGCAGTGAGGGGAGTTATAGGGGGCGAACAGATACGCAGTATTTT	CASSEGSYRGRTDTQYF
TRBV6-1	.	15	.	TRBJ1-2	TGTGCCAGCACCTCCCTCAGGGGCGGAAACTATGGCTACACCTTC	CASTSLRGGNYGYTF
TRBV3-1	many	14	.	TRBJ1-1	TGTGCCAGCAGCCGCGCTGGGATGAACACTGAAGCTTTCTTT	CASSRAGMNTEAFF
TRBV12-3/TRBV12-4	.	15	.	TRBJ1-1	TGTGCCAGCAGTGTCCGGGCGGTGGAGAACACTGAAGCTTTCTTT	CASSVRAVENTEAFF
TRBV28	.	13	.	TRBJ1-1	TGTGCCAGAAGCTTAGGAGGATACACTGAAGCTTTCTTT	CARSLGGYTEAFF
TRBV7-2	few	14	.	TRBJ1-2	TGTGCCAGCAGCGTGGAGATAACTATGGCTGGCTACACCTTC	CASSVEITMAGYTF
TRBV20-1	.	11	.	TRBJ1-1	TGCAGTGTTTCAGCGAACACTGAAGCTTTCTTT	CSVSANTEAFF
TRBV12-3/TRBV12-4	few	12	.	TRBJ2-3	TGTGCCAGCAGTTCTGAAACAGATACGCAGTATTTT	CASSSETDTQYF
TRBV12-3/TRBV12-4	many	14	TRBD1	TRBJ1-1	TGTGCCAGCAGTCTTACAGGGGGGAACACTGAAGCTTTCTTT	CASSLTGGNTEAFF
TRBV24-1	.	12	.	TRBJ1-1	TGTGCCACCAGTGATCCGGGACTGGGGGCTTTCTTT	CATSDPGLGAFF
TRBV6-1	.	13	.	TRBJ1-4	TGTGCCAGCAGTGAAGTACGGAATGAAAAACTGTTTTTT	CASSEVRNEKLFF
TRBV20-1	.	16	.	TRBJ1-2	TGCAGTGCTAGGAGGCCCCTCCAGATGGGCCCAAGTGGCTACACCTTC	CSARRPLQMGPSGYTF
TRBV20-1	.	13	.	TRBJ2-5	TGCAGTGCTAGAGTCAGAGAGCAAGAGACCCAGTACTTC	CSARVREQETQYF
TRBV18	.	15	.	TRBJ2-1	TGTGCCAGCTCCCTCGGGACCGCCACCTACAATGAGCAGTTCTTC	CASSLGTATYNEQFF
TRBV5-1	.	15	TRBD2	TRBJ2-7	TGCGCCAGCAGCTTGACGGCGGGGGGAATCCACGAGCAGTACTTC	CASSLTAGGIHEQYF
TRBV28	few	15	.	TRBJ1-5	TGTGCCAGCAGTTCCCGGGGGACACCGAATCAGCCCCAGCATTTT	CASSSRGTPNQPQHF
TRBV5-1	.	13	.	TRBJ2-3	TGCGCCAGCAGCGATCCCATCTTAGATACGCAGTATTTT	CASSDPILDTQYF
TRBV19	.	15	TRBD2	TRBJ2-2	TGTGCCAGTAGCAGGACTAGCGGGGCCACCGGGGAGCTGTTTTTT	CASSRTSGATGELFF
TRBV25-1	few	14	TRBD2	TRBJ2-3	TGTGCCAGCATCGGAACTAGCGAACCAGATACGCAGTATTTT	CASIGTSEPDTQYF
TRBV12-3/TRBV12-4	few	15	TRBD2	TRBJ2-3	TGTGCCAGCAGATACACTAGCGGTAGCACAGATACGCAGTATTTT	CASRYTSGSTDTQYF
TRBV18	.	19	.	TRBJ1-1	TGTGCCAGCTCACCACGGGTCTCCGGGTCTCTCACTTGGAACACTGAAGCTTTCTTT	CASSPRVSGSLTWNTEAFF
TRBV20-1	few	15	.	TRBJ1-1	TGCAGTGCTAGTCTCGCTCGACACTTGAACACTGAAGCTTTCTTT	CSASLARHLNTEAFF
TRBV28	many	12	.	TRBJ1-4	TGTGCCATCCGATTGCTGAATGAAAAACTGTTTTTT	CAIRLLNEKLFF
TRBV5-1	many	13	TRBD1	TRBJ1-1	TGCGCCAGCACCGGACAGGCTAACACTGAAGCTTTCTTT	CASTGQANTEAFF
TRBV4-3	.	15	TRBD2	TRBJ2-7	TGCGCCAGCAGCCAAGATCTAGCGGGAGTTTACGAGCAGTACTTC	CASSQDLAGVYEQYF